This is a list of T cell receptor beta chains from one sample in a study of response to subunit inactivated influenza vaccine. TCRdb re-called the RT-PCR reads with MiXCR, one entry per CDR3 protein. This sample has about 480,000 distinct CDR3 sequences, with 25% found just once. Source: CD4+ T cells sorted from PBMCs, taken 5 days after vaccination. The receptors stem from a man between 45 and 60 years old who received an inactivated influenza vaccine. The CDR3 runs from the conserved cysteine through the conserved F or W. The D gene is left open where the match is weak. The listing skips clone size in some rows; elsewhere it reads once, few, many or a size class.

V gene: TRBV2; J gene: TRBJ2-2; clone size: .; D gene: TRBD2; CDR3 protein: CASRPGTSGAGELFF; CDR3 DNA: TGTGCCAGCAGGCCAGGGACTAGCGGCGCCGGGGAGCTGTTTTTT
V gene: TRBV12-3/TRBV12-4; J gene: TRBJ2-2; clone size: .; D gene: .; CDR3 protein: CASSSELAANTGELFF; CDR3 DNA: TGTGCCAGCAGTTCGGAACTAGCAGCGAACACCGGGGAGCTGTTTTTT
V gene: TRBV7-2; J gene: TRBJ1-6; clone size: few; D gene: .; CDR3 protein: CASSPRGGRGRSPLHF; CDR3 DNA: TGTGCCAGCAGCCCCCGAGGTGGCAGGGGTCGATCACCCCTCCACTTT
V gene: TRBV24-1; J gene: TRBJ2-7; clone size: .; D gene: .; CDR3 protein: CATSDPRFSYEQYF; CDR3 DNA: TGTGCCACCAGTGACCCGAGGTTTAGCTACGAGCAGTACTTC
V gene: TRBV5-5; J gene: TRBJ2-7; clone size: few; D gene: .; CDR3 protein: CASSLDPTGLKGYEQYF; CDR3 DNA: TGTGCCAGCAGCTTGGACCCTACAGGGTTAAAGGGCTACGAGCAGTACTTC
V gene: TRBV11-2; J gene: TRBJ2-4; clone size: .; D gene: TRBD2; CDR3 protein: CASSTGTSGGVWSVAKNIQYF; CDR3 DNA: TGTGCCAGCAGCACCGGGACTAGCGGGGGTGTCTGGAGTGTGGCCAAAAACATTCAGTACTTC
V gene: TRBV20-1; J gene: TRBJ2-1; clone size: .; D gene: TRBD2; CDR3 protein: CSARSSGRASYNEQFF; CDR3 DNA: TGCAGTGCTAGATCTAGCGGGAGGGCCTCCTACAATGAGCAGTTCTTC
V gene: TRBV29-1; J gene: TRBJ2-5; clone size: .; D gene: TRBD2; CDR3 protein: CSVGTPGGRETQYF; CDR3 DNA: TGCAGCGTTGGCACTCCGGGGGGACGGGAGACCCAGTACTTC
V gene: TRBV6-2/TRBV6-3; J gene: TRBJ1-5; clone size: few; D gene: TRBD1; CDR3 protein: CASRTTGTGSQPQHF; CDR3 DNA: TGTGCCAGCAGAACAACCGGGACAGGTAGTCAGCCCCAGCATTTT
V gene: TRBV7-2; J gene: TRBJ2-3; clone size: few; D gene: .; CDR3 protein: CASSSPGLLDTDTQYF; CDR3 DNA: TGTGCCAGCAGCTCGCCGGGGCTCCTCGACACAGATACGCAGTATTTT
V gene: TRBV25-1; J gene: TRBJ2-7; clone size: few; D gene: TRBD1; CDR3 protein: CASSYGTAPAYEQYF; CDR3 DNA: TGTGCCAGCAGCTACGGGACAGCGCCTGCCTACGAGCAGTACTTC
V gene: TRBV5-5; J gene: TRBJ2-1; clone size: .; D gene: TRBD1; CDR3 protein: CASSLNTGVSDEQFF; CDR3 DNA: TGTGCCAGCAGCTTGAATACAGGGGTATCCGATGAGCAGTTCTTC
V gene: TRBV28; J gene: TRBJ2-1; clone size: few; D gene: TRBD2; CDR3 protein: CASSYKTRLAGGLSYNEQFF; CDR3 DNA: TGTGCCAGCAGTTATAAGACTAGACTAGCGGGAGGACTCTCCTACAATGAGCAGTTCTTC
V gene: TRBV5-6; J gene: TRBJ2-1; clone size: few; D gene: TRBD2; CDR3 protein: CASSLVLADYYNEQFF; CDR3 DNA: TGTGCCAGCAGCTTGGTCCTAGCGGACTACTACAATGAGCAGTTCTTC
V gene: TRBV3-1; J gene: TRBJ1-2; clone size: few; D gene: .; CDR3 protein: CASSQRAPAGYTF; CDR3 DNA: TGTGCCAGCAGCCAGCGGGCCCCAGCTGGCTACACCTTC
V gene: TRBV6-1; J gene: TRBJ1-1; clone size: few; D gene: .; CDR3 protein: CASSTWGLNTEAFF; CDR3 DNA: TGTGCCAGCAGCACTTGGGGGTTGAACACTGAAGCTTTCTTT
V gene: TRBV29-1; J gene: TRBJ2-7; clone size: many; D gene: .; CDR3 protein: CSVRTSYEQYF; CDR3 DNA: TGCAGCGTGAGGACGTCCTACGAGCAGTACTTC
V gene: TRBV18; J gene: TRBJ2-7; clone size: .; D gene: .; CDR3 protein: CASSPSKSYEQYF; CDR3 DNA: TGTGCCAGCTCACCTTCGAAGAGTTACGAGCAGTACTTC
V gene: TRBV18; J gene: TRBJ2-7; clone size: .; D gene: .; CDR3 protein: CASSPAAGQVYEQYF; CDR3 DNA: TGTGCCAGCTCACCAGCGGCGGGACAAGTCTACGAGCAGTACTTC
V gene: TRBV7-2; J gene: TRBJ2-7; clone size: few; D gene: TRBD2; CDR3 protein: CASSWTSGAYEQYF; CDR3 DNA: TGTGCCAGCAGCTGGACTAGCGGAGCCTACGAGCAGTACTTC
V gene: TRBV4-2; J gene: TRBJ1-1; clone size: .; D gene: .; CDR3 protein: CASSQERVGAFF; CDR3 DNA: TGTGCCAGCAGCCAAGAGAGGGTCGGAGCTTTCTTT
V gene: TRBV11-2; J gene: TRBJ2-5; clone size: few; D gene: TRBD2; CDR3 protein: CASRKIAGGSPGTQYF; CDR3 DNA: TGTGCCAGCAGGAAAATAGCGGGGGGATCTCCTGGGACCCAGTACTTC
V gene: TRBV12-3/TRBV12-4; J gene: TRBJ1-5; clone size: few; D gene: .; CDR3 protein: CASSYTGLRQPQHF; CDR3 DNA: TGTGCCAGCAGCTATACAGGGTTGCGTCAGCCCCAGCATTTT
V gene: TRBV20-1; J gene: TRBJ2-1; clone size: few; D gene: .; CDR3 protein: CSARALASYNEQFF; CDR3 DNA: TGCAGTGCTAGAGCACTAGCCTCCTACAATGAGCAGTTCTTC
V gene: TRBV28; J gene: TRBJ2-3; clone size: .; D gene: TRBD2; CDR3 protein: CASSFVSGRITDTQYF; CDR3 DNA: TGTGCCAGCAGTTTCGTCAGCGGGAGAATCACAGATACGCAGTATTTT
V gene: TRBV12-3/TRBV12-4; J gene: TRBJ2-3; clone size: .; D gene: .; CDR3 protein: CATSRMTDTQYF; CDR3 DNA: TGTGCCACAAGCCGGATGACAGATACGCAGTATTTT
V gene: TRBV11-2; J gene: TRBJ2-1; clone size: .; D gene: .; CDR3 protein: CASSSFGRGSYNEQFF; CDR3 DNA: TGTGCCAGCAGCTCCTTCGGACGGGGCTCCTACAATGAGCAGTTCTTC
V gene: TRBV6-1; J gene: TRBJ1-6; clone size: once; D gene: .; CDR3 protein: CASTNAPGVWNSPLHF; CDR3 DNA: TGTGCCAGCACCAATGCTCCAGGGGTATGGAATTCACCCCTCCACTTT
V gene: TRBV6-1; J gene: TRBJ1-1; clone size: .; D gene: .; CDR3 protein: CASQRTQNTEAFF; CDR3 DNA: TGTGCCAGCCAGCGAACTCAGAACACTGAAGCTTTCTTT
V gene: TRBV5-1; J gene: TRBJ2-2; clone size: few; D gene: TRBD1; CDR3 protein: CASSFVQGARSTGELFF; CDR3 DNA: TGCGCCAGCAGCTTCGTCCAGGGGGCGCGTAGCACCGGGGAGCTGTTTTTT
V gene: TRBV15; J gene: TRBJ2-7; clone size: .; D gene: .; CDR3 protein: CATSTGRAYEQYF; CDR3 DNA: TGTGCCACCAGCACCGGGAGAGCCTACGAGCAGTACTTC
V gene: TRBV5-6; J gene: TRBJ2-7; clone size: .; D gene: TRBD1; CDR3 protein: CASRSDRGRNEQYF; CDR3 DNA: TGTGCCAGCAGATCCGACAGGGGGCGAAACGAGCAGTACTTC
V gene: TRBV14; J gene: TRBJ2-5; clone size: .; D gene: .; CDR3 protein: CASSQGRGAGQETQYF; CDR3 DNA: TGTGCCAGCAGCCAAGGGCGCGGTGCAGGGCAAGAGACCCAGTACTTC
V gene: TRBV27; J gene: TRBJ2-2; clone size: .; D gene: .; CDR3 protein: CASSHLLTGNTGELFF; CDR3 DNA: TGTGCCAGCAGCCACCTACTAACTGGCAACACCGGGGAGCTGTTTTTT
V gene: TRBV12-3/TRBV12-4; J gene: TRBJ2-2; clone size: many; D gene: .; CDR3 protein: CASRLGQHTGELFF; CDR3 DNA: TGTGCCAGCAGACTTGGACAGCACACCGGGGAGCTGTTTTTT
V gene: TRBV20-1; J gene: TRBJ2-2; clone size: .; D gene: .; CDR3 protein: CSARDRWGHTPGELFF; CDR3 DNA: TGCAGTGCTAGAGATCGTTGGGGACATACCCCCGGGGAGCTGTTTTTT
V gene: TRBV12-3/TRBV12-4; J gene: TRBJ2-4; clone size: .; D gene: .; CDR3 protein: CASSLAQVAKNIQYF; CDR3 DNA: TGTGCCAGCAGTTTAGCACAGGTAGCCAAAAACATTCAGTACTTC
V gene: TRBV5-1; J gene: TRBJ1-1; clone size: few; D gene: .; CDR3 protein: CASSLTRVEAFF; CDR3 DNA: TGCGCCAGCAGCTTGACCCGGGTTGAAGCTTTCTTT
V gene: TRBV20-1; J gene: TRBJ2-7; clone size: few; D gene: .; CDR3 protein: CSAKPYEQYF; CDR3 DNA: TGCAGTGCTAAGCCATACGAGCAGTACTTC
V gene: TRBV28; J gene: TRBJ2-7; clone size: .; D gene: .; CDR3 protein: CASSTILWGLSYEQYF; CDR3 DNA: TGTGCCAGCAGTACCATCCTATGGGGACTGAGCTACGAGCAGTACTTC
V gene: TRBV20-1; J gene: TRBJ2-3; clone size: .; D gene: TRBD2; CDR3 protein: CSAIIPAGGTDTQYF; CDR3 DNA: TGCAGTGCTATCATCCCAGCGGGAGGAACAGATACGCAGTATTTT
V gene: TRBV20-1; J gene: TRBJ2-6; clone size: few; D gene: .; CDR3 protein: CSARLQRSGANVLTF; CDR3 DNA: TGCAGTGCTAGACTACAGCGCTCTGGGGCCAACGTCCTGACTTTC
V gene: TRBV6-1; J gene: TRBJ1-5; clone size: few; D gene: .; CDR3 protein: CASSPRGTHQPQHF; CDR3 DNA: TGTGCCAGCAGCCCGAGGGGGACCCATCAGCCCCAGCATTTT
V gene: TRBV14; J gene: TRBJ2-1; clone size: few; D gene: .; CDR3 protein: CASSRTRLEQFF; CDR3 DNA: TGTGCCAGCAGCCGAACACGACTTGAGCAGTTCTTC
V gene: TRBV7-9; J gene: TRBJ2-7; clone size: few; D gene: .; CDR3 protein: CASGPGRAYEQYF; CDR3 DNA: TGTGCCAGTGGCCCGGGACGCGCCTACGAGCAGTACTTC
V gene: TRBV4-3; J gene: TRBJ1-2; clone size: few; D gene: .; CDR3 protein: CASSQGRVTGYGYTF; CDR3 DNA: TGCGCCAGCAGCCAAGGCAGGGTTACTGGCTATGGCTACACCTTC
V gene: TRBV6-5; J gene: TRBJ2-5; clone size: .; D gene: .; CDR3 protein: CASGDSDRRQETQYF; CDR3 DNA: TGTGCCAGCGGGGACTCGGACAGGAGACAAGAGACCCAGTACTTC
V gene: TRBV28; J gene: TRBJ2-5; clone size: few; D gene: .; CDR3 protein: CASSLGGTPVLKTQYF; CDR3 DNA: TGTGCCAGCAGTTTGGGAGGGACACCGGTATTGAAGACCCAGTACTTC
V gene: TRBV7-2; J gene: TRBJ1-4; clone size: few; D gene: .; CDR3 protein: CASSLASWGEKLFF; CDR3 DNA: TGTGCCAGCAGCTTAGCCTCATGGGGGGAAAAACTGTTTTTT
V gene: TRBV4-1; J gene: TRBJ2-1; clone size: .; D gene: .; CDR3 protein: CASSQGHSSYNEQFF; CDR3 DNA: TGCGCCAGCAGCCAAGGGCACAGCTCCTACAATGAGCAGTTCTTC
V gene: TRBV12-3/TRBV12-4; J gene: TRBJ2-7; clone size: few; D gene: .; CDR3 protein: CASSQESRQYF; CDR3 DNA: TGTGCCAGCAGTCAAGAGTCGCGGCAGTACTTC
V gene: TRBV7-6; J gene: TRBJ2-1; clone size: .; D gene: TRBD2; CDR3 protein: CASSSGTSRINEQFF; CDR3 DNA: TGTGCCAGCAGCTCCGGGACTAGTCGAATCAATGAGCAGTTCTTC
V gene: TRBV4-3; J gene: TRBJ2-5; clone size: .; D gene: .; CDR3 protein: CASSQDPFSHKTQYF; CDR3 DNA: TGCGCCAGCAGCCAAGATCCGTTTAGTCATAAGACCCAGTACTTC
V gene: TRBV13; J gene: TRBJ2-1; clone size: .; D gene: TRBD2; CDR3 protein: CASSLRTSGGRGEQFF; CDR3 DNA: TGTGCCAGCAGCCTCCGGACTAGCGGGGGGCGGGGTGAGCAGTTCTTC